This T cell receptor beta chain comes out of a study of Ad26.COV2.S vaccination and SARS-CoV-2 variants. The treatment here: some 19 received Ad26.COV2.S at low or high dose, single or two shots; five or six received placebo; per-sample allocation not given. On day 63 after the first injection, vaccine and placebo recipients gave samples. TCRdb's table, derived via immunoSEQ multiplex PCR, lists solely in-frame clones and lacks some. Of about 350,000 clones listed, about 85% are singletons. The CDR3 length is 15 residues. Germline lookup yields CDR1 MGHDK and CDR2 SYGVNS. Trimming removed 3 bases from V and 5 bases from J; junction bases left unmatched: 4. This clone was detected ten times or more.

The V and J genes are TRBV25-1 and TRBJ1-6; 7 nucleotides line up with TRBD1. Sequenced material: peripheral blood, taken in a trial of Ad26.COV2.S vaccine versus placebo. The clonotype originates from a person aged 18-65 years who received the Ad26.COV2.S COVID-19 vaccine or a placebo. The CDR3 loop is CASSEFQGDNSPLHF. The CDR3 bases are TGTGCCAGCAGTGAGTTTCAGGGGGATAATTCACCCCTCCACTTT.